A single sample is the source of the 20 T cell receptor beta chains below, sequenced in a study of blood T cell repertoires in COVID-19 (dated by TCRdb to the early 2020s). Libraries came from the immunoSEQ multiplex PCR assay. Here the immuneACCESS table is served through TCRdb, limited to in-frame sequences with V and J called. Missing clones are a known gap in these copies; in checked studies unresolved V genes cover under half, and the rest lacks a known reason. In all, the sample holds around 200,000 clones, and approximately 84% of those were seen once. 1.9% of the sample is taken by the ten largest. Sequencing was carried out using peripheral blood. The source of these receptors is a man between 35 and 55 years old with active or convalescent COVID-19.

The V and J genes are TRBV7-3 and TRBJ2-3; TRBD1 might be the D (5 bases). Deletions cut 5 bases from V and 1 base from J, with 7 bases between. The CDR3 length is 13 residues. Germline CDR1 reads SGHTA; CDR2 reads FQGTGA. For the CDR3, the DNA is TGTGCCAGCAGCCCCAGGGGCACAGATACGCAGTATTTT. Protein: CASSPRGTDTQYF.

The chain carries TRBV6-1 and TRBJ1-4, with 8 nucleotides matching TRBD1. The CDR3 consists of 18 residues. The ends lost 1 base at V and 1 base at J; junction bases unmatched: 8. Germline assignment: CDR1 MNHNS and CDR2 SASEGT. DNA for the CDR3: TGTGCCAGCAGTGAAGGGGCAGGGGGCCTTCTAACTAATGAAAAACTGTTTTTT. The encoded protein is CASSEGAGGLLTNEKLFF.

This sequence joins TRBV27 and TRBJ2-5; D possibly corresponds to TRBD2 (6 bases). Germline CDR1 MNHEY, CDR2 SMNVEV (reference sequence). With 1 base removed from V and 4 bases from J, the gap between germline ends came to 16 bases. The length of the CDR3 is 16 residues. This chain's CDR3 is CASSLWGSGGSETQYF. DNA for the CDR3: TGTGCCAGCAGTTTATGGGGGAGTGGGGGGTCAGAGACCCAGTACTTC.

The chain combines TRBV19 with TRBJ2-2; 10 bases map to TRBD2. The germline V gene has CDR1 LNHDA and CDR2 SQIVND (reference sequence). This CDR3 is built from 18 residues. V shed 2 bases and J 2 bases; nucleotides not matched to a gene: 8. The CDR3, as DNA: TGTGCCAGTAGTATACGGTGGAGCGGGAGGGGAAACACCGGGGAGCTGTTTTTT. Its protein is CASSIRWSGRGNTGELFF. Variable domain in full (rest from reference TRBV19 and TRBJ2-2): DGGITQSPKYLFRKEGQNVTLSCEQNLNHDAMYWYRQDPGQGLRLIYYSQIVNDFQKGDIAEGYSVSREKKESFPLTVTSAQKNPTAFYLCASSIRWSGRGNTGELFFGEGSRLTVL.

The chain links TRBV19 to TRBJ2-1; 10 nucleotides align to TRBD2. The V and J ends lost 1 base and 5 bases, in that order; junction bases with no gene match: 5. Germline CDR1 LNHDA, CDR2 SQIVND (reference sequence). The CDR3 contains 16 residues. CDR3 nucleotides: TGTGCCAGTAGTATAGTTAGCGGGGGGATAGACAATGAGCAGTTCTTC. This translates into CASSIVSGGIDNEQFF.

The rearrangement uses TRBV6-5 and TRBJ2-4, with a possible D match to TRBD1 (6 bases). Germline V gives CDR1 MNHEY, CDR2 SVGAGI. The V end lost 10 bases, the J end lost 15 bases, and 28 bases lay between the germline ends. The CDR3 loop spans 14 amino acids. CDR3 nucleotide sequence: TGTGCCACCAGGGGTACCGGCAGCCCAACACTAACGTACTTC. This encodes CATRGTGSPTLTYF.

The V and J genes are TRBV30 and TRBJ2-7, with D uncertain. The CDR3 length is 12 residues. CDR1 and CDR2 (germline): GTSNPN, SVGIG (reference sequence). Trimming shortened V by 3 bases and J by 4 bases, and 10 bases separated the two germline ends. CDR3 in amino acids: CAWSLRGYEQYF. The DNA of the CDR3 is TGTGCCTGGAGCCTCCGAGGTTACGAGCAGTACTTC.

V and J are TRBV5-1 and TRBJ2-1; weak D call: TRBD1 (5 bases). The CDR3 contains 15 residues. V was pared by 6 bases and J by 2 bases, with 15 bases between. CDR1 and CDR2 (germline): SGHRS, YFSETQ. This chain's CDR3 is CASIGQPEAYNEQFF. The CDR3 DNA reads as TGCGCCAGCATAGGACAACCTGAGGCCTACAATGAGCAGTTCTTC.

V gene TRBV28 combines with J gene TRBJ2-7; 7 nucleotides align to TRBD1. Germline assignment: CDR1 MDHEN and CDR2 SYDVKM. The junction had 10 bases not matched to a gene; V was cut back by 3 bases and J by 2 bases. This CDR3 has 16 amino acids. DNA of the CDR3: TGTGCCAGCAGTTTCAACTGGCAGGGGGAAACCTACGAGCAGTACTTC. Its protein product is CASSFNWQGETYEQYF.

The V gene is TRBV29-1, the J gene TRBJ1-1; 10 bases agree with TRBD1. Germline trimming cut 5 bases from V and 9 bases from J; bases unmatched to any gene: 9. Germline lookup yields CDR1 SQVTM and CDR2 ANQGSEA. The CDR3 extends over 13 amino acids. The CDR3 DNA reads TGCAGCGTTCCTCGGGACAGGGGAATTCAAGCTTTCTTT. Translation: CSVPRDRGIQAFF.

CDR3 sequence (DNA): TGTGCCAGCAGTGGGACAGATCGAAGGGATCAGCCCCAGCATTTT. Translation gives CASSGTDRRDQPQHF. The rearrangement links TRBV2 to TRBJ1-5, with a possible D match to TRBD1 (6 bases). Germline assignment: CDR1 SNHLY and CDR2 FYNNEI. Trimming cost V 4 bases and J 5 bases, with 15 bases left between them. The CDR3 has 15 residues.

This clone was recorded once. The V and J genes are TRBV28 and TRBJ2-1; D could derive from TRBD1 or TRBD2 (7 bases each). The CDR3 is 14 amino acids. V dropped 10 bases and J dropped 2 bases, with 15 bases sitting between them. Germline CDR1 MDHEN, CDR2 SYDVKM. CDR3 loop: CATRGGAPYNEQFF. The DNA of the CDR3 is TGTGCCACCAGGGGGGGAGCCCCCTACAATGAGCAGTTCTTC.

The rearrangement joins TRBV11-1 to TRBJ1-6; D may be TRBD1 (5 bases). CDR3 length: 12 residues. Germline assignment: CDR1 SGHAT and CDR2 FQDESV (reference sequence). V lost 3 bases, J lost 11 bases, and 8 bases lay in between. Written as DNA, the CDR3 is TGTGCCAGCAGCTTTGGGGGGACACCCCTCCACTTT. Its translation is CASSFGGTPLHF.

The rearrangement joins TRBV27 to TRBJ1-4, with no clear D. V was cut by 8 bases and J by 8 bases, with 3 bases left in between. Germline V lookup: CDR1 MNHEY, CDR2 SMNVEV (reference sequence). The CDR3 is made up of 9 amino acids. CDR3 coding DNA: TGTGCCAGCTCAGAAAAACTGTTTTTT. As protein: CASSEKLFF.

This clone was seen just once. The chain carries TRBV6-6 and TRBJ1-1; weak D call: TRBD1 (5 bases). Per the germline V gene, CDR1 is MNHNY and CDR2 is SVGAGI (reference sequence). There are 15 residues in the CDR3. V dropped 2 bases and J dropped 0 bases, with 10 bases sitting between them. The CDR3 DNA sequence: TGTGCCAGCAGTTACGTTCGACAGTTGAACACTGAAGCTTTCTTT. It translates to CASSYVRQLNTEAFF.

This clone was seen just once. The gene calls are TRBV27 and TRBJ2-2; 10 nucleotides agree with TRBD2. The CDR3 is 16 residues long. The junction had 12 bases not matched to a gene; V was cut back by 7 bases and J by 7 bases. Germline loops: CDR1 MNHEY, CDR2 SMNVEV (reference sequence). The CDR3 DNA sequence: TGTGCCAGCACAGTAGGCACTAGCGGGAAGGGCGGGGAGCTGTTTTTT. It encodes CASTVGTSGKGGELFF.

The chain links TRBV13 to TRBJ2-5; D is perhaps TRBD2 (5 bases). There are 13 residues in the CDR3. Looked up from germline, CDR1 is PRHDT and CDR2 is FYEKMQ (reference sequence). Trimming cost V 2 bases and J 3 bases, with 7 bases left between them. The chain's CDR3 is CASSLTREETQYF. The CDR3 nucleotides read TGTGCCAGCAGCTTAACGCGGGAAGAGACCCAGTACTTC. The full variable domain, rest sourced from reference TRBV13 and TRBJ2-5, is AAGVIQSPRHLIKEKRETATLKCYPIPRHDTVYWYQQGPGQDPQFLISFYEKMQSDKGSIPDRFSAQQFSDYHSELNMSSLELGDSALYFCASSLTREETQYFGPGTRLLVL.

The V call is TRBV11-2, the J call TRBJ2-3; possible D gene TRBD2, 6 bases. V shed 2 bases and J shed 0 bases, with 18 bases lying between them. Germline CDR1 reads SGHAT; CDR2 reads FQNNGV. This CDR3 comprises 18 residues. The CDR3 spells CASSLRSWGGGSTDTQYF. CDR3 nucleotide sequence: TGTGCCAGCAGCTTACGGTCGTGGGGCGGAGGGAGCACAGATACGCAGTATTTT.

The chain recombines TRBV28 with TRBJ2-1; no reliable D call. V was pared by 2 bases and J by 4 bases, with 18 bases between. The CDR3 length is 17 residues. CDR1 and CDR2 from the germline V gene are MDHEN and SYDVKM. CDR3 DNA: TGTGCCAGCAGTTTAAATCTTCGAATAGTTCCGTACAATGAGCAGTTCTTC. Translation gives CASSLNLRIVPYNEQFF.

The chain recombines TRBV25-1 with TRBJ2-5; D may be TRBD2 (6 bases). CDR1 is MGHDK and CDR2 is SYGVNS in the germline V gene. This CDR3 is 14 amino acids long. Trimming took 6 bases from V and 4 from J, leaving 15 bases between them. The CDR3 DNA sequence: TGTGCCAGCAGGGACCCGGGGGTGGGAGAGACCCAGTACTTC. Its protein is CASRDPGVGETQYF.